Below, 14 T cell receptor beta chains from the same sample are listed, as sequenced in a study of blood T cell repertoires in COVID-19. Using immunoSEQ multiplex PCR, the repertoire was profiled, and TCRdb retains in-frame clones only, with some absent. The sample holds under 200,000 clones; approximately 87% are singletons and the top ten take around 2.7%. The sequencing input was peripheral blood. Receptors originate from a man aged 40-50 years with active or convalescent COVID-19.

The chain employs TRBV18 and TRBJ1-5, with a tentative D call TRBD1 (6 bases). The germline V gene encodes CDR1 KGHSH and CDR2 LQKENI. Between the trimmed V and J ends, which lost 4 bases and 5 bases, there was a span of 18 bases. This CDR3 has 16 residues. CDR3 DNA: TGTGCCAGCTCACTCAACGGACAGAACAATCATCAGCCCCAGCATTTT. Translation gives CASSLNGQNNHQPQHF.

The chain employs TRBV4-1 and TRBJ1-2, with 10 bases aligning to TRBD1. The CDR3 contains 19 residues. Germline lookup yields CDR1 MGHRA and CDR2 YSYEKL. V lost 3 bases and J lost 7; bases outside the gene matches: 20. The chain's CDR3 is CASSQIGGTGASIPPGYTF. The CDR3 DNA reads TGCGCCAGCAGCCAGATTGGAGGGACAGGGGCAAGTATACCCCCTGGCTACACCTTC.

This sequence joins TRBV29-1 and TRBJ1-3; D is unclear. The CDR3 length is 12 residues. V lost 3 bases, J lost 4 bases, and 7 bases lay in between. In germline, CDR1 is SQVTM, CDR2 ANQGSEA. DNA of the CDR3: TGCAGCGTTGAGATACTGGGAAACACCATATATTTT. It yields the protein CSVEILGNTIYF. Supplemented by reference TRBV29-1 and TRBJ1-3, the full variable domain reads SAVISQKPSRDICQRGTSLTIQCQVDSQVTMMFWYRQQPGQSLTLIATANQGSEATYESGFVIDKFPISRPNLTFSTLTVSNMSPEDSSIYLCSVEILGNTIYFGEGSWLTVV.

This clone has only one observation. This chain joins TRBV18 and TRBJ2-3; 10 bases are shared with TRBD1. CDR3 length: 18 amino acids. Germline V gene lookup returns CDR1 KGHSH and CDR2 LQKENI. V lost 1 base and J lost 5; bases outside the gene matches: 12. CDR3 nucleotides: TGTGCCAGCTCACCACTCGTCCTGAGACAGGGGGCAGGAGATACGCAGTATTTT. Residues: CASSPLVLRQGAGDTQYF.

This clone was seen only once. The chain's CDR3 is CASSATENQPQHF. CDR3 nucleotides: TGTGCCAGCAGCGCGACAGAAAATCAGCCCCAGCATTTT. The chain joins TRBV2 to TRBJ1-5, with a tentative D call TRBD1 (5 bases). The CDR3 runs to 13 residues. V dropped 6 bases and J dropped 4 bases, with 10 bases sitting between them. The V gene's germline CDR1 is SNHLY and CDR2 FYNNEI.

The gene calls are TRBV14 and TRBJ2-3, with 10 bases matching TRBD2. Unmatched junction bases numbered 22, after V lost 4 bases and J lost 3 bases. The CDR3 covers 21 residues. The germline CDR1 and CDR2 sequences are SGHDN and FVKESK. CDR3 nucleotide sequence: TGTGCCAGCAGCCCTTACGCCGCTAGCGGGGGCCTCTCTCGGAGAACAGATACGCAGTATTTT. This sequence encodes CASSPYAASGGLSRRTDTQYF.

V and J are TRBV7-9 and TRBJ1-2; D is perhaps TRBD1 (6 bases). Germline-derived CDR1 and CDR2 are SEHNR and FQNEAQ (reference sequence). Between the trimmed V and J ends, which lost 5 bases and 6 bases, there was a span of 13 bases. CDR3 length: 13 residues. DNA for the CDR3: TGTGCCAGCAGCCCATGGGGGGGGCATGGCTACACCTTC. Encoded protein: CASSPWGGHGYTF. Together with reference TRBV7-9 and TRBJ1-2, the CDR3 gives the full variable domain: DTGVSQNPRHKITKRGQNVTFRCDPISEHNRLYWYRQTLGQGPEFLTYFQNEAQLEKSRLLSDRFSAERPKGSFSTLEIQRTEQGDSAMYLCASSPWGGHGYTFGSGTRLTVV.

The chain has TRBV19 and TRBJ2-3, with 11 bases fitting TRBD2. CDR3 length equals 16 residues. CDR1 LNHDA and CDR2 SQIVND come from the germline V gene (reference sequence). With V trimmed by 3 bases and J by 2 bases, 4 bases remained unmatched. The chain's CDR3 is CASSIVAGGPTDTQYF. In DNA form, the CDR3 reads TGTGCCAGTAGTATCGTAGCGGGGGGGCCCACAGATACGCAGTATTTT. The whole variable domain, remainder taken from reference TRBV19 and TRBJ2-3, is DGGITQSPKYLFRKEGQNVTLSCEQNLNHDAMYWYRQDPGQGLRLIYYSQIVNDFQKGDIAEGYSVSREKKESFPLTVTSAQKNPTAFYLCASSIVAGGPTDTQYFGPGTRLTVL.

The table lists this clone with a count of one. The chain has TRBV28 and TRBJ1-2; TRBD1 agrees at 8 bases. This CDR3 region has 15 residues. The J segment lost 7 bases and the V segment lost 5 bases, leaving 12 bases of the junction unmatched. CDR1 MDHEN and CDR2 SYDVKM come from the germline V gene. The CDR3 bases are TGTGCCAGCAGTCTCCCCGTAGGACAGGGAAGTGGCTACACCTTC. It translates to CASSLPVGQGSGYTF.

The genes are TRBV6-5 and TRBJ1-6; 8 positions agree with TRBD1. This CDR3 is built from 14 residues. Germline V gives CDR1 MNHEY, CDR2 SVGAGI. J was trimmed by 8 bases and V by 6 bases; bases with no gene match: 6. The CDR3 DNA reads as TGTGCCAGCAGATACCAGGGGGCCGATTCACCCCTCCACTTT. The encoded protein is CASRYQGADSPLHF.

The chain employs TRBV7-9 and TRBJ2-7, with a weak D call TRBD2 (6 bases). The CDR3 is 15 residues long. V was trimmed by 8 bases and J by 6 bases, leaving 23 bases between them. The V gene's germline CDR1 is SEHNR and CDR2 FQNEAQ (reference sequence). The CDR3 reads CASQRAVSTRSEQYF. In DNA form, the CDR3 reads TGTGCCAGCCAGCGGGCAGTCAGCACCCGATCCGAGCAGTACTTC.

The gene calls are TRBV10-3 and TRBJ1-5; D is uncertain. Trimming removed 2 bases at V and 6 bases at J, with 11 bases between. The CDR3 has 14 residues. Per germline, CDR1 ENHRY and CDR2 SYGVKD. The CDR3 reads CAISEHGSGQPQHF. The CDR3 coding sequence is TGTGCCATCAGTGAGCACGGGTCCGGTCAGCCCCAGCATTTT.

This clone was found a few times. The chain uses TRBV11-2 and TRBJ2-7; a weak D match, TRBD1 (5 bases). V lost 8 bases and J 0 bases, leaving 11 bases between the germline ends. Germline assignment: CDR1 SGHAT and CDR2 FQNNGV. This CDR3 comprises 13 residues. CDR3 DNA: TGTGCCAGCTCCCCAGGGATCTCCTACGAGCAGTACTTC. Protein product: CASSPGISYEQYF.

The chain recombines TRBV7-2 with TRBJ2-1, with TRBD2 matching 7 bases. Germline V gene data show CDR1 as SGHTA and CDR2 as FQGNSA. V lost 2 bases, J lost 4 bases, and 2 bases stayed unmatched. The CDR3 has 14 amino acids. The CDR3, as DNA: TGTGCCAGCAGCTTATTGGGACTATACAATGAGCAGTTCTTC. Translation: CASSLLGLYNEQFF.